This TCR beta chain was captured by sequencing in a study of OX40 agonist ivuxolimab in advanced cancers. Study as a whole: Recorded diagnoses for dose-escalation patients were hepatocellular carcinoma, melanoma, renal cell or head and neck cancer.

This clone was picked up one time. Sequencing used immunoSEQ multiplex PCR; TCRdb keeps in-frame clones, though not all of them. Among 75,000 to 90,000 clones listed, more than 80% were seen once. The CDR3 totals 12 residues. The V gene's germline CDR1 is SGHNT and CDR2 YYREEE (reference sequence). Trimming took 4 bases from V and 4 from J, leaving 7 bases between them. The rearrangement joins TRBV5-4 to TRBJ2-3; D is unresolved. The specimen comprised CD4+ or CD8+ T cells sorted from blood, sampled in a trial of the OX40 agonist ivuxolimab. The clonotype originates from an adult with an advanced solid tumor such as melanoma, head and neck, liver or kidney cancer. CDR3: CASSPVPDTQYF. The CDR3 DNA sequence: TGTGCCAGCAGCCCCGTCCCAGATACGCAGTATTTT.